The clone carrying this T cell receptor (beta chain) was counted ten times or more. This sample was included in a study of early T cells in non-severe SARS-CoV-2 infection. This CDR3 spans 16 amino acids. The V gene's germline CDR1 is SGHTA and CDR2 FQGTGA. V lost 4 bases to trimming and J lost 3 bases; unmatched junction nucleotides: 10. TCRdb analysed the 5' RACE reads with MiXCR anew, one entry per CDR3 protein. The sample lists about 80,000 distinct CDR3 sequences, 5% occurring once. The V gene is TRBV7-3, the J gene TRBJ1-1; TRBD1 matches at 8 bases. The receptor was derived from an adult who was a healthcare worker with PCR-confirmed SARS-CoV-2 infection or an uninfected control (not recorded which). This material consisted of whole blood, taken at baseline. The CDR3 DNA reads TGTGCCAGCAGCTCTGGACAGGGCCCCCCTCACACTGAAGCTTTCTTT. Protein: CASSSGQGPPHTEAFF.